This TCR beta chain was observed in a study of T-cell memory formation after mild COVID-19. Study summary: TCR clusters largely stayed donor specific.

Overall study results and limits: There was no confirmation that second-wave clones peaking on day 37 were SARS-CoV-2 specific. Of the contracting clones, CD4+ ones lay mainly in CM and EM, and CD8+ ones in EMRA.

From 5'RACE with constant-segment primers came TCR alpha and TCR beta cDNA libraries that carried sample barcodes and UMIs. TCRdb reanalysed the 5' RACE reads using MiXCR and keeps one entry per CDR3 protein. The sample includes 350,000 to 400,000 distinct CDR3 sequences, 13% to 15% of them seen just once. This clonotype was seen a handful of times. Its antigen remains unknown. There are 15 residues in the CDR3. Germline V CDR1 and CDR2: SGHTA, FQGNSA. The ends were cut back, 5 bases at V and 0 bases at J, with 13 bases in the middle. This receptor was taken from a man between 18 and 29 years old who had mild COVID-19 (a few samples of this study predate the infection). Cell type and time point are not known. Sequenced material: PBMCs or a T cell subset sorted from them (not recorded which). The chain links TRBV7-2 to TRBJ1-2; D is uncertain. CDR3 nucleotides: TGTGCCAGCAGCCGGGTTCTCGGTGCTAACTATGGCTACACCTTC. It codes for CASSRVLGANYGYTF.